The present T cell receptor (beta chain) was sequenced within a study of T cells expressing NK-cell markers. On the study more broadly: The eight sequenced donors comprised seven who were HCMV-seropositive and one who was seronegative. Study-wide results and caveats: About six of the donors carried dominant NKG2C+ clonotypes that took up about 1.0-8% of their CD8+ T cells.

Synthesis of TCR beta cDNA relied on 5'RACE template switching carrying UMIs. TCRdb reanalyzed the 5' RACE reads, giving one entry per CDR3 protein sequence and no DNA. The repertoire table contains about 440,000 distinct CDR3 sequences. Germline V gene data show CDR1 as SGHTA and CDR2 as FQGNSA. This CDR3 spans 11 amino acids. As regards this clonotype: Its target is unknown.

The sequenced material came from blood T cells: a sorted CD56 or NKG2C T cell subset, CD4+ or CD8+ T cells, or bulk PBMC T cells (not recorded which). The sequence came from a woman aged 18 to 75 in good health. The V and J genes are TRBV7-2 and TRBJ1-2. This chain's CDR3 is CASSLATGYTF. Drawing the rest from reference TRBV7-2 and TRBJ1-2, the complete variable domain is GAGVSQSPSNKVTEKGKDVELRCDPISGHTALYWYRQSLGQGLEFLIYFQGNSAPDKSGLPSDRFSAERTGGSVSTLTIQRTQQEDSAVYLCASSLATGYTFGSGTRLTVV.